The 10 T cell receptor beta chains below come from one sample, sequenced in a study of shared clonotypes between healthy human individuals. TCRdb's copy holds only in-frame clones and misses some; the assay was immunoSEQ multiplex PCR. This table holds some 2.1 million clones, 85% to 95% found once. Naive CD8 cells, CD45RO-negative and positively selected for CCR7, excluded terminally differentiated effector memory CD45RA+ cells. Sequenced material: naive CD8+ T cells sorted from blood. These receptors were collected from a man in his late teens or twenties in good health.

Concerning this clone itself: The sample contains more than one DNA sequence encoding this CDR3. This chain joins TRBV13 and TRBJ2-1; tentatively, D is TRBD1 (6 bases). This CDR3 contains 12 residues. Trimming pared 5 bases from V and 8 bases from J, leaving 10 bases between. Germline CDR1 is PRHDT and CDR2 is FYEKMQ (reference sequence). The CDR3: CASSLQGDEQFF. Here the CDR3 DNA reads TGTGCCAGCAGCCTACAGGGTGATGAGCAGTTCTTC.

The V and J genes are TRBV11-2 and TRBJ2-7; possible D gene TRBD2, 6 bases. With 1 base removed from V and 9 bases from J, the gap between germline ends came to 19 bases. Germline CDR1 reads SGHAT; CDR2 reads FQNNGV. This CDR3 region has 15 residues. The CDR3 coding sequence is TGTGCCAGCAGCTTAGGAGAACTAGCAGGCGGGTGGCAGTACTTC. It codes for CASSLGELAGGWQYF.

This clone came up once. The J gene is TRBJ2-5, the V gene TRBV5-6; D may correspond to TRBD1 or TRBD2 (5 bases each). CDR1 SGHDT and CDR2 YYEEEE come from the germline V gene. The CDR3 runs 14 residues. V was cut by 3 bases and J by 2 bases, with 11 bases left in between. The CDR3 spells CASSYGTTQETQYF. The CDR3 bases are TGTGCCAGCAGCTATGGGACCACACAAGAGACCCAGTACTTC.

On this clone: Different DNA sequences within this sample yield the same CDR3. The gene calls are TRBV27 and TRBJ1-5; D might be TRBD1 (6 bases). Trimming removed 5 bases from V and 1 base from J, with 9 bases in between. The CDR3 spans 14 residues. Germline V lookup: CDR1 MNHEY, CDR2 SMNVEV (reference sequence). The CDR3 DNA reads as TGTGCCAGCAGTCTGACAGGAAGCAATCAGCCCCAGCATTTT. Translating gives CASSLTGSNQPQHF.

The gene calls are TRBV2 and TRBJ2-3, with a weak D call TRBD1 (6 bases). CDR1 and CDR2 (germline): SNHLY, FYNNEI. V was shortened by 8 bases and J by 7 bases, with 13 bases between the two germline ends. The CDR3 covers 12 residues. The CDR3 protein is CASLKGDNTQYF. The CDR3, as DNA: TGTGCCAGCCTAAAGGGGGACAATACGCAGTATTTT.

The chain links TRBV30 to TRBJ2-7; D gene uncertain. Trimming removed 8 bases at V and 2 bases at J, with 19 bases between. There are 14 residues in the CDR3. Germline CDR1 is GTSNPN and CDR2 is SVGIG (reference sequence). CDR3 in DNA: TGTGCCGCCGAATCCTCCTATTTGACCTACGAGCAGTACTTC. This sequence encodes CAAESSYLTYEQYF.

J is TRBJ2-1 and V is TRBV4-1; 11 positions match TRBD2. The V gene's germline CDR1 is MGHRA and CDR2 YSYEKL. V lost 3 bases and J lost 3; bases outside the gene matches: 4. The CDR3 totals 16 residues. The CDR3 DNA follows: TGCGCCAGCAGCCATTTGACTAGCGGGATCTACAATGAGCAGTTCTTC. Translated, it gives CASSHLTSGIYNEQFF.

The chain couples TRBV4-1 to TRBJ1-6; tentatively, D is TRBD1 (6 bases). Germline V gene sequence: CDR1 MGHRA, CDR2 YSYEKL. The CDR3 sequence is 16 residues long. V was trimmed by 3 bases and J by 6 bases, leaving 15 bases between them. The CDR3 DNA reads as TGCGCCAGCAGCCAGGTAATCGGACAGAGTAATTCACCCCTCCACTTT. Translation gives CASSQVIGQSNSPLHF.

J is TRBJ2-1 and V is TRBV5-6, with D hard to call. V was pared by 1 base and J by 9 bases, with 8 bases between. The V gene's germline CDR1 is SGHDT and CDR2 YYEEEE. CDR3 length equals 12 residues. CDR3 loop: CASSLIPFEQFF. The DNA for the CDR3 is TGTGCCAGCAGCTTGATCCCCTTTGAGCAGTTCTTC.

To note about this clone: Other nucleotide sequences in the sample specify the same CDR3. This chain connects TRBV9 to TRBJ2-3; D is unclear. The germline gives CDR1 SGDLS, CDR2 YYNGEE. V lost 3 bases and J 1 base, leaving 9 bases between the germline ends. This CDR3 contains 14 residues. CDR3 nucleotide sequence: TGTGCCAGCAGCGCCCCTCCGGGCACAGATACGCAGTATTTT. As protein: CASSAPPGTDTQYF.